One sample yielded the 7 T cell receptor beta chains listed below, sequenced in a study of response to subunit inactivated influenza vaccine. TCRdb reprocessed the RT-PCR reads with MiXCR, giving one entry per CDR3 protein. The sample carries roughly 790,000 distinct CDR3 sequences, less than 25% recorded once. The starting material was PBMCs from blood, obtained approximately 5 days after vaccination. These receptor sequences come from a man in his fifties or sixties who received an inactivated influenza vaccine.

V and J are TRBV7-9 and TRBJ1-1, with D maybe TRBD1 (5 bases). Germline values: CDR1 SEHNR, CDR2 FQNEAQ (reference sequence). The CDR3 runs 15 residues. Trimming took 2 bases from V and 1 from J, leaving 11 bases between them. CDR3 in amino acids: CASSLHRPSNTEAFF. The CDR3 DNA reads as TGTGCCAGCAGCTTACACAGGCCGTCGAACACTGAAGCTTTCTTT. The whole variable domain, remainder taken from reference TRBV7-9 and TRBJ1-1, is DTGVSQNPRHKITKRGQNVTFRCDPISEHNRLYWYRQTLGQGPEFLTYFQNEAQLEKSRLLSDRFSAERPKGSFSTLEIQRTEQGDSAMYLCASSLHRPSNTEAFFGQGTRLTVV.

The V call is TRBV7-9, the J call TRBJ2-7; the match to TRBD1 covers 8 bases. V was clipped by 5 bases and J by 6 bases; unmatched bases: 9. CDR3 size: 14 residues. Germline V gene lookup returns CDR1 SEHNR and CDR2 FQNEAQ (reference sequence). The DNA of the CDR3 is TGTGCCAGCAGCCCACGGACAGGGACGGGCGAGCAGTACTTC. Encoded protein: CASSPRTGTGEQYF.

The chain uses TRBV4-1 and TRBJ2-7; D call uncertain. CDR1 MGHRA and CDR2 YSYEKL come from the germline V gene. The CDR3 spans 14 residues. Trimming stripped 4 bases from V and 4 bases from J, with 14 bases between. CDR3 DNA: TGCGCCAGCAGCCGACGAAAGGACCAATACGAGCAGTACTTC. Protein product: CASSRRKDQYEQYF.

The chain uses TRBV3-1 and TRBJ2-7; TRBD2 agrees at 13 bases. CDR3 length equals 15 residues. J was trimmed by 5 bases and V by 5 bases; bases with no gene match: 6. Germline V lookup: CDR1 LGHDT, CDR2 YNNKEL (reference sequence). The CDR3 reads CASSELAGGYHEQYF. As DNA, the CDR3 is TGTGCCAGCAGCGAACTAGCGGGAGGGTACCACGAGCAGTACTTC.

This clonotype showed up just a few times. The chain recombines TRBV20-1 with TRBJ2-1, with 7 bases fitting TRBD2. The CDR3 is 18 residues long. CDR1 and CDR2 from the germline V gene are DFQATT and SNEGSKA (reference sequence). Germline trimming cut 3 bases from V and 4 bases from J; bases unmatched to any gene: 18. The CDR3 sequence: CSASRVGNKREIYNEQFF. The CDR3 nucleotides are TGCAGTGCTAGTAGGGTCGGTAACAAGCGGGAAATATACAATGAGCAGTTCTTC.

This clonotype was counted a few times. This chain uses TRBV3-1 with TRBJ1-5; 11 bases line up with TRBD1. The germline CDR1 and CDR2 sequences are LGHDT and YNNKEL (reference sequence). The CDR3 has 13 amino acids. V was pared by 6 bases and J by 9 bases, with 4 bases of the junction left unmatched. The CDR3 here is CASRGDRGTPQHF. The DNA for the CDR3 is TGTGCCAGCAGAGGGGACAGGGGGACGCCCCAGCATTTT.

Only a few counts were recorded for this clonotype. The CDR3: CASNRGTGWSQETQYF. CDR3 bases: TGTGCCAGCAATAGGGGGACGGGGTGGTCCCAAGAGACCCAGTACTTC. V gene TRBV6-1 combines with J gene TRBJ2-5; D perhaps matches TRBD1 (6 bases). This CDR3 has 16 amino acids. V was pared by 7 bases and J by 1 base, with 19 bases between. The germline gives CDR1 MNHNS, CDR2 SASEGT.